This entry features one T cell receptor (beta chain) sequence. No cognate antigen has been identified for it. Base qualities are not provided; no much larger clone lies one nucleotide away. This entry is derived from a study of CD8 T cells in Susac syndrome (dated by TCRdb to the late 2010s). With respect to the entire study: Among the Susac syndrome patients who were sequenced, clinically active disease was present in more than 5 and clinical remission was observed in roughly eight. Susac syndrome patients were therapy-naive, on corticosteroids (some also receiving IVIg), or on IVIg alone at blood withdrawal. Whether CD8+ T cell activation and differentiation in Susac syndrome was antigen driven was tested using repertoire sequencing. The study compared CD8+ T cell repertoire clonality among about a dozen healthy donors, around 14 Susac syndrome patients and some 16 multiple sclerosis patients. What the authors observed across the whole study: In the total CD8+ and CD8+ TEMRA repertoires, more than 15 and five Susac-specific public clones, respectively, were identified. Susac syndrome CD8+ repertoires showed clonal expansion, highest in CD8+ TEMRA cells and greater in clinically active than remitting patients. The number of individuals in the TCR sequencing and HLA analysis was acknowledged as relatively small.

RNA was extracted using the RNeasy kit, and about 0.45 to 1 ug of the RNA was reverse transcribed with random hexamers. The immunoSEQ multiplex PCR assay, covering 54 Vbeta and 13 Jbeta segments, was used to amplify TCR beta CDR3 regions. Bias from PCR amplification was corrected by using a synthetic template baseline for primer optimization and for computational correction. The paper's data handling went like this. Only productive sequences were kept, with reads annotated to V, D and J genes according to IMGT and analyzed in immunoSEQ Analyzer. Clonality was calculated as one minus the Shannon entropy normalized by log2 of the number of productive unique sequences. Public and private clones were assessed among the 100 most prevalent clones of each patient and control. Clones were defined as Susac-specific if absent from the healthy and MS cohorts, from 1052 published viral clones and from other ImmuneACCESS disease sequences. TCRdb's own reprocessing of the public reads used fastp at Q25 and MiXCR and kept productive beta chains. Each CDR3 protein gets just one entry, which takes the most common genes and DNA from the rows behind it. These V and J calls originate from TCRdb's pipeline instead of the authors' own analysis. Present in this sample are some 130,000 distinct CDR3 sequences, approximately 95% of which were seen just once. About 0.18% of the sample belongs to the ten largest clones.

Peripheral blood CD8+ and CD4+ T cells from healthy donors, Susac syndrome patients and multiple sclerosis patients were profiled using high-throughput TCR beta sequencing. The Susac syndrome patients fulfilled recently defined diagnostic criteria for either definite or probable disease. Bulk CD8+ and CD4+ T cells were purified magnetically by negative isolation, whereas CD8+ TEMRA cells were enriched by FACS. Blood was drawn into EDTA tubes, processed within 24 hours, and PBMCs were isolated by density gradient centrifugation. PBMCs intended for TCR sequencing were frozen in liquid nitrogen and were later thawed in a 37 degrees C water bath. Purity of sorted or isolated CD4+, CD8+ and CD8+ TEMRA cells was at least 90%. V loses 1 base of germline sequence and J loses 1 base, and the interval between the two ends is 19 bases. There are 18 amino acids in the CDR3, from cysteine to phenylalanine inclusive. Kept here is only the CDR3 DNA, which spans 54 bases and is read in frame from base 1. The CDR1 and CDR2 encoded by the germline V gene (reference sequence) are LGHDT and YNNKEL.

The receptor was derived from a human donor with Susac syndrome. The source material was CD8+ T cells from PBMCs. This chain is built from TRBV3-1 and TRBJ1-1; the D segment cannot be called with confidence. The sequenced DNA: TGTGCCAGCAGCCAAGCCCCCTGGACGTCAAAGGGGAACACTGAAGCTTTCTTT. Its amino acids are CASSQAPWTSKGNTEAFF. The CDR3, completed at both ends by the reference TRBV3-1 and TRBJ1-1 genes, gives the full variable domain DTAVSQTPKYLVTQMGNDKSIKCEQNLGHDTMYWYKQDSKKFLKIMFSYNNKELIINETVPNRFSPKSPDKAHLNLHINSLELGDSAVYFCASSQAPWTSKGNTEAFFGQGTRLTVV.